Presented here are 24 T cell receptor beta chains from one specimen sequenced in a study of glioma-infiltrating T cells after dendritic cell vaccination. Measured with immunoSEQ multiplex PCR; TCRdb has only the in-frame clones, and not every one. The sample consists of more than 95,000 clones, 81% of them appearing once. The starting material was blood, obtained before dendritic cell vaccination. The receptors were sampled from a human donor with glioblastoma.

The V call is TRBV7-9, the J call TRBJ2-5, with TRBD2 identical over 7 bases. With 6 bases clipped from V and 9 bases from J, the junction kept 16 bases outside the gene matches. CDR1 SEHNR and CDR2 FQNEAQ come from the germline V gene (reference sequence). This CDR3 is built from 15 residues. The CDR3 coding sequence is TGTGCCAGCAGTCCTCGGGGGGTGACCCGCGGGGCCCAGTACTTC. Encoded protein: CASSPRGVTRGAQYF. Full variable domain (remainder filled in from reference TRBV7-9 and TRBJ2-5): DTGVSQNPRHKITKRGQNVTFRCDPISEHNRLYWYRQTLGQGPEFLTYFQNEAQLEKSRLLSDRFSAERPKGSFSTLEIQRTEQGDSAMYLCASSPRGVTRGAQYFGPGTRLLVL.

The V gene is TRBV10-3, the J gene TRBJ2-1; TRBD1 aligns across 9 bases. Germline V gives CDR1 ENHRY, CDR2 SYGVKD. The trim removed 7 bases at V and 0 bases at J, leaving 7 bases unmatched. CDR3 length: 16 amino acids. CDR3 loop: CAITQTDRGSYNEQFF. The CDR3 DNA follows: TGTGCCATCACCCAAACGGACAGGGGCTCCTACAATGAGCAGTTCTTC.

This chain connects TRBV9 to TRBJ2-1; D is possibly TRBD1 (5 bases). Germline CDR1 SGDLS, CDR2 YYNGEE. The V end lost 4 bases, the J end lost 9 bases, and 20 bases lay between the germline ends. The CDR3 has 15 residues. The DNA for the CDR3 is TGTGCCAGCAGCCGCATCAACTTCAGGGTTAGTGAGCAGTTCTTC. Translation: CASSRINFRVSEQFF. Drawing the rest from reference TRBV9 and TRBJ2-1, the complete variable domain is DSGVTQTPKHLITATGQRVTLRCSPRSGDLSVYWYQQSLDQGLQFLIQYYNGEERAKGNILERFSAQQFPDLHSELNLSSLELGDSALYFCASSRINFRVSEQFFGPGTRLTVL.

The chain combines TRBV5-1 with TRBJ2-3, with a possible D match to TRBD1 (6 bases). CDR1 and CDR2 from the germline V gene are SGHRS and YFSETQ. V gave up 4 bases and J gave up 2 bases, with 17 bases separating them. The CDR3 length is 16 residues. CDR3 loop: CASSVDTGINTDTQYF. The CDR3 DNA is TGCGCCAGCAGCGTCGACACAGGGATTAACACAGATACGCAGTATTTT.

This chain links TRBV9 with TRBJ2-3; D is perhaps TRBD1 (6 bases). CDR3 length: 14 amino acids. The ends were cut back, 4 bases at V and 2 bases at J, with 11 bases in the middle. CDR1 and CDR2 (germline): SGDLS, YYNGEE. This CDR3 reads CASSNRQDTDTQYF. CDR3 DNA: TGTGCCAGCAGCAACCGACAGGACACAGATACGCAGTATTTT.

As DNA, the CDR3 is TGCAGTGGGGACAGCATTTATGGCTACACCTTC. Encoded protein: CSGDSIYGYTF. This sequence joins TRBV20-1 and TRBJ1-2, with 7 nucleotides matching TRBD1. Looked up from germline, CDR1 is DFQATT and CDR2 is SNEGSKA (reference sequence). Trimming cost V 7 bases and J 5 bases; bases outside gene matches: 4. CDR3 length equals 11 residues.

The CDR3 loop reads CASTKTGADNYGYTF. The CDR3 DNA follows: TGTGCCAGTACAAAGACAGGGGCCGATAACTATGGCTACACCTTC. The V call is TRBV19, the J call TRBJ1-2, with TRBD1 matching 8 bases. In germline, CDR1 is LNHDA, CDR2 SQIVND (reference sequence). The length of the CDR3 is 15 residues. The junction had 8 bases not matched to a gene; V was cut back by 7 bases and J by 1 base.

The CDR3 protein is CASSYSWRGGTYEQYF. The CDR3 coding sequence is TGTGCCAGCAGTTACTCTTGGCGGGGGGGCACGTACGAGCAGTACTTC. The rearrangement joins TRBV6-5 to TRBJ2-7; 9 positions agree with TRBD2. J gave up 4 bases and V 0 bases, and 7 bases lay outside the gene matches. This CDR3 region has 16 residues. Germline CDR1 reads MNHEY; CDR2 reads SVGAGI.

Comments on this clone: This same CDR3 is encoded by further DNA sequences in the sample. The rearrangement uses TRBV19 and TRBJ1-6; the D gene is possibly TRBD1 (6 bases). Trimming stripped 8 bases from V and 5 bases from J, with 13 bases between. The CDR3 has 14 residues. CDR1 and CDR2 (germline): LNHDA, SQIVND (reference sequence). CDR3 nucleotides: TGTGCCAGTTGCCCGGGACACCATAATTCACCCCTCCACTTT. As protein: CASCPGHHNSPLHF.

The rearrangement joins TRBV6-1 to TRBJ2-5; 8 bases line up with TRBD1. Germline V gives CDR1 MNHNS, CDR2 SASEGT. V trimming: 2 bases; J trimming: 5 bases; junction bases outside the gene matches: 10. The CDR3 has 16 amino acids. The CDR3 DNA sequence: TGTGCCAGCAGTGAATCCCCGGCAGGGGGCGGTGAGACCCAGTACTTC. Encoded protein: CASSESPAGGGETQYF.

V usage is TRBV9 and J usage is TRBJ1-6, with D possibly TRBD1 on 5 matching bases. The CDR3 totals 16 residues. V lost 3 bases and J lost 9, with 19 bases in between. CDR1 is SGDLS and CDR2 is YYNGEE in the germline V gene. CDR3 sequence (DNA): TGTGCCAGCAGCGCGCTTGGGGGGTTAGGCGGTTCACCCCTCCACTTT. This codes for CASSALGGLGGSPLHF.

The V and J genes are TRBV20-1 and TRBJ2-7; 8 bases match TRBD1. The CDR3 contains 11 residues. J was trimmed by 3 bases and V by 6 bases; bases with no gene match: 1. The germline V gene encodes CDR1 DFQATT and CDR2 SNEGSKA (reference sequence). CDR3 region: CSAGQGYEQYF. CDR3 sequence (DNA): TGCAGTGCCGGACAGGGCTACGAGCAGTACTTC.

The CDR3 DNA reads TGCGCCAGCAGCCTAGGACAGGGATCAACTAATGAAAAACTGTTTTTT. Its protein product is CASSLGQGSTNEKLFF. The chain combines TRBV5-1 with TRBJ1-4, with TRBD1 identical over 8 bases. The trim removed 4 bases at V and 0 bases at J, leaving 5 bases unmatched. This CDR3 spans 16 amino acids. Germline V gene sequence: CDR1 SGHRS, CDR2 YFSETQ.

The V call is TRBV11-1, the J call TRBJ2-5, with 8 positions matching TRBD1. The J call may be incorrect, as the DNA end agrees better with TRBJ2-7. The CDR3 is made up of 15 amino acids. Per germline, CDR1 SGHAT and CDR2 FQDESV (reference sequence). The CDR3 bases are TGTGCCAGCTACTCGAATAACAGGGGGAACTACGAGCAGTACTTC. As protein: CASYSNNRGNYEQYF.

The CDR3 nucleotides read TGTGCCAGCAGCTTGGACAGTGGAGGCGGCTACACCTTC. It codes for CASSLDSGGGYTF. The chain employs TRBV5-4 and TRBJ1-2; D gene uncertain. The germline V gene encodes CDR1 SGHNT and CDR2 YYREEE (reference sequence). The CDR3 loop spans 13 amino acids. With 0 bases removed from V and 8 bases from J, the gap between germline ends came to 11 bases.

V and J are TRBV30 and TRBJ2-2, with TRBD2 as a possible D gene (5 bases). V lost 0 bases, J lost 3 bases, and 5 bases lay in between. The V gene's germline CDR1 is GTSNPN and CDR2 SVGIG (reference sequence). The CDR3 is 13 residues long. CDR3 protein: CAWSVGDTGELFF. The DNA for the CDR3 is TGTGCCTGGAGTGTGGGAGACACCGGGGAGCTGTTTTTT.

V gene TRBV14 combines with J gene TRBJ1-2; D is unclear. V gave up 4 bases and J gave up 0 bases, with 21 bases separating them. This CDR3 comprises 18 residues. Germline CDR1 is SGHDN and CDR2 is FVKESK. CDR3 amino acids: CASSRGSGEDPSNYGYTF. The CDR3 nucleotides read TGTGCCAGCAGCCGCGGAAGTGGGGAGGACCCATCTAACTATGGCTACACCTTC.

The chain links TRBV11-2 to TRBJ2-7; a possible D gene is TRBD1 (6 bases). Trimming removed 3 bases from V and 2 bases from J, with 14 bases in between. This CDR3 contains 15 residues. Germline V gene lookup returns CDR1 SGHAT and CDR2 FQNNGV. Here the CDR3 reads CASSFNTGTTYEQYF. DNA for the CDR3: TGTGCCAGCAGCTTTAATACAGGGACAACCTACGAGCAGTACTTC.

J is TRBJ2-2 and V is TRBV5-4; 14 nucleotides match TRBD2. CDR1 and CDR2 from the germline V gene are SGHNT and YYREEE (reference sequence). The V segment lost 4 bases and the J segment 6 bases; nucleotides outside the gene matches: 5. The CDR3 contains 16 residues. CDR3 bases: TGTGCCAGCAGCCGTTGGACTAGCGGGGGGTCCGGGGAGCTGTTTTTT. As protein: CASSRWTSGGSGELFF.

The rearrangement uses TRBV6-4 and TRBJ1-2; 7 bases are a match to TRBD1. Germline loops: CDR1 MRHNA, CDR2 SNTAGT. The CDR3 is made up of 16 amino acids. V lost 6 bases to trimming and J lost 4 bases; unmatched junction nucleotides: 14. The CDR3 bases are TGTGCCAGCAGGGACGTCGACAGGGATGGCCCCTATGGCTACACCTTC. Residues: CASRDVDRDGPYGYTF.

This clone has a single count. This chain connects TRBV6-6 to TRBJ1-1, with 7 bases lining up with TRBD1. V trimming: 5 bases; J trimming: 0 bases; junction bases outside the gene matches: 0. CDR3 length equals 13 residues. Germline assignment: CDR1 MNHNY and CDR2 SVGAGI (reference sequence). CDR3 region: CASSRGLNTEAFF. CDR3 in DNA: TGTGCCAGCAGTAGGGGGCTGAACACTGAAGCTTTCTTT.

The V call is TRBV5-1, the J call TRBJ2-7; 10 bases align to TRBD2. With V trimmed by 0 bases and J by 12 bases, 6 bases remained unmatched. This CDR3 has 13 amino acids. CDR1 and CDR2 from the germline V gene are SGHRS and YFSETQ. The CDR3 DNA follows: TGCGCCAGCAGCTTGGGGACTAGCGGCCCGGGGTACTTC. This translates into CASSLGTSGPGYF. The full variable domain, completed using reference TRBV5-1 and TRBJ2-7, is KAGVTQTPRYLIKTRGQQVTLSCSPISGHRSVSWYQQTPGQGLQFLFEYFSETQRNKGNFPGRFSGRQFSNSRSEMNVSTLELGDSALYLCASSLGTSGPGYFGPGTRLTVT.

V gene TRBV10-1 combines with J gene TRBJ2-1; TRBD1 agrees at 7 bases. Germline V gives CDR1 WNHNN, CDR2 SYGVQD (reference sequence). CDR3 length: 17 residues. V lost 0 bases, J lost 11 bases, and 16 bases stayed unmatched. This chain's CDR3 is CASSESVPGQLYPKQFF. The CDR3 nucleotides read TGCGCCAGCAGTGAGTCCGTTCCGGGACAGCTTTATCCCAAGCAGTTCTTC.

V is TRBV12-5 and J is TRBJ1-2; the match to TRBD1 covers 8 bases. The germline gives CDR1 LGHNT, CDR2 FRNRAP. The CDR3 sequence is 16 residues long. With 3 bases clipped from V and 2 bases from J, the junction kept 8 bases outside the gene matches. DNA of the CDR3: TGTGCTAGTGGTTTCCCCCTCAGACAGGGGAACTATGGCTACACCTTC. It specifies CASGFPLRQGNYGYTF.